This TCR beta chain was sequenced in a study of blood T cell repertoires in COVID-19. Study-wide context: PBMCs, B-cell-depleted T cells, or T cells provided the cDNA or gDNA that made up the material.

TCRdb's copy holds only in-frame clones and misses some; the assay was immunoSEQ multiplex PCR. The repertoire holds tens of thousands of clones, with approximately 84% as singletons. Input material: peripheral blood. This TCR was recovered from a human donor in a cohort sampled during active COVID-19.

CDR3 in amino acids: CASSYGQGNYGYTF. CDR3 in DNA: TGTGCCAGCAGTTATGGACAGGGCAACTATGGCTACACCTTC. This chain joins TRBV7-8 and TRBJ1-2; 8 nucleotides align to TRBD1. Per germline, CDR1 SGHVS and CDR2 FQNEAQ. The CDR3 covers 14 residues. J gave up 2 bases and V 6 bases, and 5 bases lay outside the gene matches.